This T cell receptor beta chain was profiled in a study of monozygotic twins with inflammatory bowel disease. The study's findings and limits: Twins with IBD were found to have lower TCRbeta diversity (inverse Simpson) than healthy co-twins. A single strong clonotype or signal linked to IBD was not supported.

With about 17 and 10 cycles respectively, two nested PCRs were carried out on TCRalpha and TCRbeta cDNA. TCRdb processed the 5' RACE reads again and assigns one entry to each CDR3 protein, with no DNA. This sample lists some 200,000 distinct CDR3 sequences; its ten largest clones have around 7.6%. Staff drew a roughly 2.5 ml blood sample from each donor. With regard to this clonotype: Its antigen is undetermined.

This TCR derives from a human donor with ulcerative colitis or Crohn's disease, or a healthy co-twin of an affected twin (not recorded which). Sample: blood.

The CDR3 loop is CASSPRLAQETQYF. The chain recombines TRBV18 with TRBJ2-5; TCRdb lists TRBD2, though no DNA is available to test this call. Germline-derived CDR1 and CDR2 are KGHSH and LQKENI. The CDR3 sequence is 14 residues long.